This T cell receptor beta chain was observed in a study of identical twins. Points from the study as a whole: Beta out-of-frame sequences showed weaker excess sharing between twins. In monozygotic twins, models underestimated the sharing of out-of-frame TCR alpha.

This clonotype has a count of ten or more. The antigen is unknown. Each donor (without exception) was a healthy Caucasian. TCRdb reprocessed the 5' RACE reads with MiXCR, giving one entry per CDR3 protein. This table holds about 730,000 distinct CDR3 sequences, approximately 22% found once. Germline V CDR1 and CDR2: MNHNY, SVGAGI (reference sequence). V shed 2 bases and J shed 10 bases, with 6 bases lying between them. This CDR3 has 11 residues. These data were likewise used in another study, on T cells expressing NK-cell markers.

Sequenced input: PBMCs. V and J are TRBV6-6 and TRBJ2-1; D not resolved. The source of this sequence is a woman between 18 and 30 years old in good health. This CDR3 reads CASSYDREQFF. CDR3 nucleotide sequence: TGTGCCAGCAGTTACGATAGGGAGCAGTTCTTC.